Presented here are 21 T cell receptor beta chains from one specimen sequenced in a study of blood T cell repertoires in COVID-19. Clones were read by immunoSEQ multiplex PCR, and TCRdb kept only the in-frame ones, dropping some. Of tens of thousands of clones listed, approximately 80% are singletons. The sequencing sample was made of peripheral blood. Receptors originate from a woman of 80 years or more with active or convalescent COVID-19.

This chain joins TRBV7-8 and TRBJ2-1; 9 nucleotides line up with TRBD2. V lost 0 bases to trimming and J lost 5 bases; unmatched junction nucleotides: 5. Germline CDR1 and CDR2: SGHVS and FQNEAQ. The CDR3 is 16 residues long. CDR3 residues: CASSLAVGLANNEQFF. The CDR3 DNA reads TGTGCCAGCAGCTTAGCGGTTGGACTAGCGAACAATGAGCAGTTCTTC.

V usage is TRBV5-4 and J usage is TRBJ2-7, with unresolved D. The CDR3 runs 15 residues. Germline CDR1 reads SGHNT; CDR2 reads YYREEE (reference sequence). V dropped 3 bases and J dropped 0 bases, with 13 bases sitting between them. CDR3 nucleotides: TGTGCCAGCAGCTCCGACAACACCTACTCCTACGAGCAGTACTTC. This codes for CASSSDNTYSYEQYF.

The chain couples TRBV2 to TRBJ2-2, with D possibly being TRBD1 (6 bases). The germline CDR1 and CDR2 sequences are SNHLY and FYNNEI. CDR3 length equals 15 residues. Trimming removed 0 bases from V and 5 bases from J, with 10 bases in between. CDR3 coding DNA: TGTGCCAGCAGTGAAGCGCTTAGGGGGACCGGGGAGCTGTTTTTT. The encoded protein is CASSEALRGTGELFF.

This chain connects TRBV2 to TRBJ2-7; D unresolved. Trimming pared 3 bases from V and 4 bases from J, leaving 7 bases between. Per germline, CDR1 SNHLY and CDR2 FYNNEI. The CDR3 extends over 12 amino acids. The CDR3 spells CASSDFYYEQYF. The CDR3 nucleotides read TGTGCCAGCAGTGACTTCTATTACGAGCAGTACTTC.

Written as DNA, the CDR3 is TGTGCCAGCTCATCAACAGGGGGTAACACTGAAGCTTTCTTT. This translates into CASSSTGGNTEAFF. The chain joins TRBV18 to TRBJ1-1, with 8 bases that match TRBD1. Germline CDR1 is KGHSH and CDR2 is LQKENI. Trimming removed 5 bases from V and 2 bases from J; junction bases left unmatched: 4. The CDR3 extends over 14 amino acids.

V is TRBV5-4 and J is TRBJ2-1; D perhaps matches TRBD1 (7 bases). The CDR3 is 15 residues long. V was trimmed by 0 bases and J by 3 bases, leaving 10 bases between them. The germline V gene encodes CDR1 SGHNT and CDR2 YYREEE (reference sequence). The CDR3 DNA follows: TGTGCCAGCAGCTTGGACAGGGGACTCTACAATGAGCAGTTCTTC. Amino acid sequence: CASSLDRGLYNEQFF.

The chain's CDR3 is CASSPLTSGGAKDTQYF. DNA of the CDR3: TGTGCCAGCAGTCCCCTGACTAGCGGGGGGGCTAAAGATACGCAGTATTTT. The V call is TRBV28, the J call TRBJ2-3; 14 bases match TRBD2. The trim removed 5 bases at V and 5 bases at J, leaving 9 bases unmatched. The CDR3 extends over 17 amino acids. The germline V gene encodes CDR1 MDHEN and CDR2 SYDVKM.

The genes are TRBV7-3 and TRBJ2-1; possibly TRBD1 for D (5 bases). The length of the CDR3 is 14 residues. Per germline, CDR1 SGHTA and CDR2 FQGTGA. Trimming took 3 bases from V and 3 from J, leaving 9 bases between them. The CDR3 DNA is TGTGCCAGCAGCTTGCCAGGGAACTACAATGAGCAGTTCTTC. Translated: CASSLPGNYNEQFF. Variable domain in full (rest from reference TRBV7-3 and TRBJ2-1): GAGVSQTPSNKVTEKGKYVELRCDPISGHTALYWYRQSLGQGPEFLIYFQGTGAADDSGLPNDRFFAVRPEGSVSTLKIQRTERGDSAVYLCASSLPGNYNEQFFGPGTRLTVL.

V and J are TRBV11-2 and TRBJ2-1; D is unresolved. The CDR3 contains 13 residues. The germline V gene has CDR1 SGHAT and CDR2 FQNNGV. V lost 0 bases, J lost 9 bases, and 9 bases lay in between. The CDR3 is CASSLEGIFEQFF. CDR3 nucleotide sequence: TGTGCCAGCAGCTTAGAGGGCATTTTTGAGCAGTTCTTC.

V usage is TRBV28 and J usage is TRBJ2-7, with no clear D. Germline V gives CDR1 MDHEN, CDR2 SYDVKM. The V end was cut by 4 bases, the J end by 1 base, with 11 bases between. The CDR3 contains 14 residues. CDR3 amino acids: CASSSNTISYEQYF. The CDR3 DNA sequence: TGTGCCAGCAGTTCCAACACCATTTCCTACGAGCAGTACTTC. The full variable domain, rest sourced from reference TRBV28 and TRBJ2-7, is DVKVTQSSRYLVKRTGEKVFLECVQDMDHENMFWYRQDPGLGLRLIYFSYDVKMKEKGDIPEGYSVSREKKERFSLILESASTNQTSMYLCASSSNTISYEQYFGPGTRLTVT.

The CDR3, as DNA: TGTGCCAGCAGTTTAACAACTCCGGGACAGGGGACTGGCTACACCTTC. It yields the protein CASSLTTPGQGTGYTF. The chain carries TRBV6-5 and TRBJ1-2; 10 positions agree with TRBD1. J was trimmed by 7 bases and V by 4 bases; bases with no gene match: 12. The CDR3 has 16 amino acids. The germline V gene has CDR1 MNHEY and CDR2 SVGAGI.

V is TRBV7-2 and J is TRBJ2-1, with 13 bases aligning to TRBD2. V shed 5 bases, J shed 9 bases, and the junction held 10 bases outside the gene matches. This CDR3 is 16 amino acids long. CDR1 is SGHTA, CDR2 FQGNSA, per germline. CDR3 nucleotides: TGTGCCAGCAGCGAAAACGGACTAGCGGGAGTAGGTGAGCAGTTCTTC. It is translated as CASSENGLAGVGEQFF.

J is TRBJ2-7 and V is TRBV2, with 8 bases fitting TRBD2. From germline, CDR1 is SNHLY and CDR2 FYNNEI. The CDR3 spans 14 residues. J lost 3 bases, V lost 4 bases, and 5 bases had no gene match. The CDR3 DNA sequence: TGTGCCAGCAGTGTGGGACTAGTATTCTACGAGCAGTACTTC. This encodes CASSVGLVFYEQYF.

The chain couples TRBV7-9 to TRBJ2-2, with TRBD1 identical over 7 bases. Germline V CDR1 and CDR2: SEHNR, FQNEAQ (reference sequence). Trimming took 5 bases from V and 3 from J; bases not matched to a gene: 6. This CDR3 region has 15 residues. The CDR3 protein is CASSPLTGYTGELFF. The DNA of the CDR3 is TGTGCCAGCAGCCCCTTGACAGGGTACACCGGGGAGCTGTTTTTT.

The chain combines TRBV24-1 with TRBJ2-7; 8 bases are a match to TRBD2. This CDR3 spans 16 amino acids. In germline, CDR1 is KGHDR, CDR2 SFDVKD. V trimming: 0 bases; J trimming: 4 bases; junction bases outside the gene matches: 7. This chain's CDR3 is CATSDLGSSGSYEQYF. CDR3 nucleotides: TGTGCCACCAGTGATTTGGGCTCGAGCGGGAGTTACGAGCAGTACTTC.

The gene calls are TRBV5-1 and TRBJ2-2; 11 bases fit TRBD2. Germline V gene sequence: CDR1 SGHRS, CDR2 YFSETQ. The ends lost 6 bases at V and 0 bases at J; junction bases unmatched: 7. The CDR3 is made up of 17 amino acids. For the CDR3, the DNA is TGCGCCAGCACCCCACCGGGACTAGCGGCGAACACCGGGGAGCTGTTTTTT. It yields the protein CASTPPGLAANTGELFF.

The rearrangement uses TRBV25-1 and TRBJ1-1; 9 bases are shared with TRBD1. The junction had 14 bases not matched to a gene; V was cut back by 6 bases and J by 6 bases. Germline assignment: CDR1 MGHDK and CDR2 SYGVNS. The CDR3 is 16 residues long. The CDR3 sequence: CASSHGDRARGAEAFF. DNA for the CDR3: TGTGCCAGCAGCCATGGGGACAGGGCAAGGGGGGCTGAAGCTTTCTTT.

The chain has TRBV30 and TRBJ1-5; D unresolved. CDR3 size: 13 residues. Germline CDR1 is GTSNPN and CDR2 is SVGIG (reference sequence). Trimming cost V 2 bases and J 4 bases, with 9 bases left between them. CDR3 sequence reads: CAWSTSENQPQHF. CDR3 DNA sequence: TGTGCCTGGAGTACTTCGGAGAATCAGCCCCAGCATTTT.

This chain joins TRBV10-2 and TRBJ2-6, with D perhaps TRBD1 (5 bases). The CDR3 consists of 17 residues. Germline V CDR1 and CDR2: WSHSY, SAAADI. Trimming stripped 8 bases from V and 2 bases from J, with 19 bases between. The CDR3 coding sequence is TGCGCCAGCTCCGCTACAGGAGTGGCCACTGGGGCCAACGTCCTGACTTTC. Translated, it gives CASSATGVATGANVLTF.

This clone was found once. V usage is TRBV28 and J usage is TRBJ2-2; 9 bases are shared with TRBD1. The V gene's germline CDR1 is MDHEN and CDR2 SYDVKM. The J segment lost 3 bases and the V segment lost 3 bases, leaving 5 bases of the junction unmatched. This CDR3 is built from 16 residues. CDR3: CASSLGRTGDTGELFF. CDR3 sequence (DNA): TGTGCCAGCAGTTTGGGAAGGACAGGGGACACCGGGGAGCTGTTTTTT. Full variable domain (rest looked up from reference TRBV28 and TRBJ2-2): DVKVTQSSRYLVKRTGEKVFLECVQDMDHENMFWYRQDPGLGLRLIYFSYDVKMKEKGDIPEGYSVSREKKERFSLILESASTNQTSMYLCASSLGRTGDTGELFFGEGSRLTVL.

This chain connects TRBV6-6 to TRBJ2-7; D gene unclear. The V end lost 7 bases, the J end lost 2 bases, and 9 bases lay between the germline ends. This CDR3 is built from 12 residues. CDR1 is MNHNY and CDR2 is SVGAGI in the germline V gene (reference sequence). DNA of the CDR3: TGTGCCAGCAACACAGCTGCCTACGAGCAGTACTTC. Residues: CASNTAAYEQYF.